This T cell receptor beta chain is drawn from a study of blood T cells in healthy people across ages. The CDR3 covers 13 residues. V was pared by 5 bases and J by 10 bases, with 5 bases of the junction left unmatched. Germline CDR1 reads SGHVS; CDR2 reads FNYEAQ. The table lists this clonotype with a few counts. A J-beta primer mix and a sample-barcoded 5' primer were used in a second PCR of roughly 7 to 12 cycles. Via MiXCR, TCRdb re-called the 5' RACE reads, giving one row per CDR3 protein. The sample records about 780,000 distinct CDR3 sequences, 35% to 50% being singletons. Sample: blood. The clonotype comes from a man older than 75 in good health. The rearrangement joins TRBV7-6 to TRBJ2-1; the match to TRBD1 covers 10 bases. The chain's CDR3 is CASSQGQGWEQFF. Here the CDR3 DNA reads TGTGCCAGCAGCCAGGGACAGGGGTGGGAGCAGTTCTTC.